Below, 18 T cell receptor beta chains from the same sample are listed, as sequenced in a study of regulatory T cells in long-lasting Graves disease. Assembly of TCR beta libraries relied on iRepertoire HTBI primers together with Arm-PCR of CDR3 regions. MiXCR was run by TCRdb on the multiplex PCR reads, yielding one entry per CDR3 protein. The sample consists of about 400,000 distinct CDR3 sequences, about 15% of them appearing once. The time point: newly diagnosed GD, antithyroid drugs for less than 3 months. Construction of the TCR library relied on RNA isolated from PBMCs. These data were also filed under a second study, of T cells in Graves' hyperthyroidism and ophthalmopathy.

The source material was peripheral blood mononuclear cells (PBMCs), sampled at new diagnosis, from a patient treated with antithyroid drugs. Receptors were obtained from a woman aged 40 to 50 with Graves disease.

Ten or more counts support this clonotype. The rearrangement joins TRBV14 to TRBJ2-7; maybe TRBD2 (6 bases). Per germline, CDR1 SGHDN and CDR2 FVKESK. V was cut by 4 bases and J by 2 bases, with 18 bases left in between. This CDR3 contains 16 residues. For the CDR3, the DNA is TGTGCCAGCAGCCCCGGAGGGCTCCCCGAGCCCTACGAGCAGTACTTC. This sequence encodes CASSPGGLPEPYEQYF. The full variable domain, completed using reference TRBV14 and TRBJ2-7, is EAGVTQFPSHSVIEKGQTVTLRCDPISGHDNLYWYRRVMGKEIKFLLHFVKESKQDESGMPNNRFLAERTGGTYSTLKVQPAELEDSGVYFCASSPGGLPEPYEQYFGPGTRLTVT.

There are many counts of this clonotype. This chain connects TRBV12-3 or TRBV12-4 to TRBJ2-7, with a weak D call TRBD1 (5 bases). This CDR3 comprises 14 residues. Trimming shortened V by 7 bases and J by 1 base, and 14 bases separated the two germline ends. The CDR3 DNA follows: TGTGCCAGCAATAAAAGGGGATGGTCCTACGAGCAGTACTTC. Translation: CASNKRGWSYEQYF.

This clonotype was recorded many times. This sequence joins TRBV27 and TRBJ2-1, with a weak D call TRBD2 (6 bases). The germline CDR1 and CDR2 sequences are MNHEY and SMNVEV (reference sequence). The CDR3 totals 13 residues. V lost 7 bases to trimming and J lost 8 bases, with 15 bases between them. The CDR3 DNA follows: TGTGCCAGCACCCCGCGGGGCTCCCATGAGCAGTTCTTC. Protein product: CASTPRGSHEQFF.

The sample holds many counts of this clonotype. J is TRBJ1-2 and V is TRBV9, with TRBD1 matching 9 bases. Germline V gene sequence: CDR1 SGDLS, CDR2 YYNGEE. J was trimmed by 5 bases and V by 0 bases; bases with no gene match: 5. CDR3 length equals 15 residues. This chain's CDR3 is CASSVGGTGRYGYTF. DNA of the CDR3: TGTGCCAGCAGCGTAGGGGGGACAGGGAGATATGGCTACACCTTC. Combining the CDR3 with reference TRBV9 and TRBJ1-2 gives the whole variable domain DSGVTQTPKHLITATGQRVTLRCSPRSGDLSVYWYQQSLDQGLQFLIQYYNGEERAKGNILERFSAQQFPDLHSELNLSSLELGDSALYFCASSVGGTGRYGYTFGSGTRLTVV.

This clonotype was picked up many times. The chain is built from TRBV28 and TRBJ2-1; 11 nucleotides align to TRBD2. The CDR3 totals 14 residues. Germline-derived CDR1 and CDR2 are MDHEN and SYDVKM. Trimming at V came to 8 bases and at J to 4 bases, leaving 4 bases not matched to a gene. CDR3 bases: TGTGCCAGCGCGGGACTAGCGGTATACAATGAGCAGTTCTTC. This codes for CASAGLAVYNEQFF.

Many counts were recorded for this clonotype. This chain connects TRBV2 to TRBJ2-5; D gene ambiguous. Looked up from germline, CDR1 is SNHLY and CDR2 is FYNNEI. With 2 bases removed from V and 4 bases from J, the gap between germline ends came to 11 bases. The CDR3 covers 14 residues. In DNA, the CDR3 is TGTGCCAGCAGTGAACAGACAACCGGAGAGACCCAGTACTTC. Its protein product is CASSEQTTGETQYF.

In this sample, this clonotype turned up many times. This chain joins TRBV29-1 and TRBJ2-3, with no clear D. This CDR3 is 14 amino acids long. The germline V and J ends were trimmed by 4 bases and 6 bases, with 17 bases remaining between them. Per the germline V gene, CDR1 is SQVTM and CDR2 is ANQGSEA. The CDR3 is CSVVEVYFSDTQYF. The CDR3 region has the DNA TGCAGCGTTGTTGAGGTCTATTTTTCGGATACGCAGTATTTT.

In its sample, this clonotype was seen a few times. This sequence joins TRBV7-9 and TRBJ2-7; D remains ambiguous. V lost 7 bases and J lost 0, with 10 bases in between. CDR3 length: 13 amino acids. Looked up from germline, CDR1 is SEHNR and CDR2 is FQNEAQ (reference sequence). CDR3 DNA: TGTGCCAGCAACCACGAGGCCTCCTACGAGCAGTACTTC. It yields the protein CASNHEASYEQYF.

Remarks on this clonotype: It may be a read error: a sequence one base away is much more abundant. The rearrangement links TRBV11-2 to TRBJ2-2; 8 bases line up with TRBD2. CDR1 and CDR2 (germline): SGHAT, FQNNGV. The CDR3 is 15 residues long. CDR3 region: CASSPSGSNTGGLFF. CDR3 DNA: TGTGCCAGCAGCCCAAGCGGGAGCAACACCGGGGGGCTGTTTTTT.

This clonotype was observed at least ten times. V is TRBV15 and J is TRBJ2-5; TRBD2 aligns across 7 bases. Germline lookup yields CDR1 LNHNV and CDR2 YYDKDF (reference sequence). The junction had 4 bases not matched to a gene; V was cut back by 0 bases and J by 3 bases. The CDR3 has 15 amino acids. This CDR3 reads CATSRDGRGEETQYF. The CDR3 DNA sequence: TGTGCCACCAGCAGAGACGGCCGGGGGGAAGAGACCCAGTACTTC.

This clonotype appeared many times. This chain joins TRBV6-2 or TRBV6-3 and TRBJ2-3; D unresolved. The length of the CDR3 is 13 residues. Germline loops: CDR1 MNHEY, CDR2 SVGEGT. Trimming removed 2 bases from V and 4 bases from J, with 7 bases in between. CDR3 in amino acids: CASSYLQPDTQYF. The CDR3 DNA reads TGTGCCAGCAGTTACCTTCAGCCAGATACGCAGTATTTT.

In this sample, this clonotype turned up a few times. The rearrangement links TRBV6-2 or TRBV6-3 to TRBJ2-1, with 11 bases identical to TRBD2. Germline loops: CDR1 MNHEY, CDR2 SVGEGT. V trimming: 6 bases; J trimming: 5 bases; junction bases outside the gene matches: 3. This CDR3 is 14 amino acids long. The chain's CDR3 is CASSRGLADNEQFF. CDR3 in DNA: TGTGCCAGCAGCCGGGGACTAGCGGACAATGAGCAGTTCTTC.

V and J are TRBV5-1 and TRBJ2-4; no definite D call. The V and J ends lost 1 base and 7 bases respectively, with 12 bases between them. The germline V gene has CDR1 SGHRS and CDR2 YFSETQ. The CDR3 runs to 14 residues. In DNA, the CDR3 is TGCGCCAGCAGCTTGACGGTTGAGGCGAACATTCAGTACTTC. Translating it yields CASSLTVEANIQYF. Combining the CDR3 with reference TRBV5-1 and TRBJ2-4 gives the whole variable domain KAGVTQTPRYLIKTRGQQVTLSCSPISGHRSVSWYQQTPGQGLQFLFEYFSETQRNKGNFPGRFSGRQFSNSRSEMNVSTLELGDSALYLCASSLTVEANIQYFGAGTRLSVL.

The gene calls are TRBV19 and TRBJ1-3; D gene ambiguous. There are 15 residues in the CDR3. Germline CDR1 is LNHDA and CDR2 is SQIVND (reference sequence). V lost 1 base to trimming and J lost 6 bases, with 13 bases between them. CDR3 nucleotide sequence: TGTGCCAGTAGTATAGGGCCCGGTCTTCCAAACACCATATATTTT. Its translation: CASSIGPGLPNTIYF. The whole variable domain, filled in from reference TRBV19 and TRBJ1-3, reads DGGITQSPKYLFRKEGQNVTLSCEQNLNHDAMYWYRQDPGQGLRLIYYSQIVNDFQKGDIAEGYSVSREKKESFPLTVTSAQKNPTAFYLCASSIGPGLPNTIYFGEGSWLTVV.

The chain couples TRBV7-9 to TRBJ2-1, with 11 bases matching TRBD2. With V trimmed by 2 bases and J by 3 bases, 3 bases remained unmatched. The CDR3 sequence is 16 residues long. CDR1 and CDR2 (germline): SEHNR, FQNEAQ (reference sequence). The CDR3 reads CASSLTSGSRYNEQFF. For the CDR3, the DNA is TGTGCCAGCAGCTTAACTAGCGGGAGTCGCTACAATGAGCAGTTCTTC.

CDR3 protein: CATSIDSGGSGYTF. The CDR3, as DNA: TGTGCCACCAGCATAGACTCAGGGGGTAGTGGCTACACCTTC. V usage is TRBV15 and J usage is TRBJ1-2; 7 positions match TRBD1. The germline gives CDR1 LNHNV, CDR2 YYDKDF (reference sequence). V gave up 4 bases and J gave up 7 bases; unmatched junction bases: 9. This CDR3 region has 14 residues.

This clonotype was seen a handful of times. The chain links TRBV28 to TRBJ2-7, with D perhaps TRBD1 (6 bases). Germline assignment: CDR1 MDHEN and CDR2 SYDVKM. V lost 6 bases, J lost 5 bases, and 17 bases lay in between. This CDR3 contains 14 residues. The CDR3 DNA follows: TGTGCCAGCAGCCTGAGGACAGAGGTCCACGAGCAGTACTTC. Translated: CASSLRTEVHEQYF. Full variable domain (rest looked up from reference TRBV28 and TRBJ2-7): DVKVTQSSRYLVKRTGEKVFLECVQDMDHENMFWYRQDPGLGLRLIYFSYDVKMKEKGDIPEGYSVSREKKERFSLILESASTNQTSMYLCASSLRTEVHEQYFGPGTRLTVT.

The sample holds one count of this clonotype. The genes are TRBV11-2 and TRBJ2-1, with TRBD2 matching 12 bases. The J call is in doubt because the DNA end fits TRBJ2-5 better. This CDR3 is built from 16 residues. Per the germline V gene, CDR1 is SGHAT and CDR2 is FQNNGV. CDR3 sequence reads: CASSLGLTSGRRTQYF. CDR3 sequence (DNA): TGTGCCAGCAGCTTAGGGCTGACTAGCGGGAGAAGGACCCAGTACTTC.